What follows are 27 T cell receptor beta chains derived from one specimen sequenced in a study of T cell changes during pregnancy in multiple sclerosis. The assay was immunoSEQ multiplex PCR, and TCRdb's table has in-frame clones only and misses some. The sample holds about 14,000 clones, almost 90% seen once. The sequencing here drew on CD8+ T cells from peripheral blood mononuclear cells, taken after pregnancy. These receptors came from a female donor in good health, enrolled as a control in a pregnancy study.

The chain has TRBV7-8 and TRBJ2-7, with D possibly being TRBD1 (6 bases). V was clipped by 6 bases and J by 6 bases, with 18 bases between them. The CDR3 is made up of 14 amino acids. The V gene's germline CDR1 is SGHVS and CDR2 FQNEAQ. The CDR3: CASRPDRTGAEQYF. In nucleotides, the CDR3 is TGTGCCAGCAGACCTGACAGGACCGGGGCCGAGCAGTACTTC.

The chain is built from TRBV27 and TRBJ1-2; tentatively, D is TRBD1 (6 bases). Deletions cut 0 bases from V and 1 base from J, with 12 bases between. CDR3 length equals 16 residues. CDR1 is MNHEY, CDR2 SMNVEV, per germline (reference sequence). DNA for the CDR3: TGTGCCAGCAGTTTATCGATCGGACAGATTAACTATGGCTACACCTTC. Amino acids: CASSLSIGQINYGYTF.

The rearrangement uses TRBV19 and TRBJ2-1; 11 bases line up with TRBD1. There are 15 residues in the CDR3. V trimming: 6 bases; J trimming: 3 bases; junction bases outside the gene matches: 4. Germline values: CDR1 LNHDA, CDR2 SQIVND (reference sequence). The CDR3 nucleotides are TGTGCCAGTAGCCTCGGGACAGGGGGCTACAATGAGCAGTTCTTC. This translates into CASSLGTGGYNEQFF.

This clone was detected only once. The chain is built from TRBV25-1 and TRBJ2-1, with D perhaps matching TRBD2 (6 bases). Trimming shortened V by 5 bases and J by 6 bases, and 14 bases separated the two germline ends. CDR3 length: 14 amino acids. Germline CDR1 and CDR2: MGHDK and SYGVNS. DNA of the CDR3: TGTGCCAGCAGTCCTGCGGGACGTTTCAATGAGCAGTTCTTC. Translating it yields CASSPAGRFNEQFF.

The chain combines TRBV6-6 with TRBJ2-1; D possibly corresponds to TRBD2 (6 bases). The CDR3 is made up of 14 amino acids. Germline assignment: CDR1 MNHNY and CDR2 SVGAGI (reference sequence). V was pared by 0 bases and J by 9 bases, with 12 bases between. Here the CDR3 DNA reads TGTGCCAGCAGTTACTCGGGGGGATGGGGTGAGCAGTTCTTC. This gives the protein CASSYSGGWGEQFF.

The chain is built from TRBV7-9 and TRBJ2-5; 10 nucleotides line up with TRBD1. The CDR3 contains 17 residues. The V gene's germline CDR1 is SEHNR and CDR2 FQNEAQ (reference sequence). With 3 bases clipped from V and 5 bases from J, the junction kept 12 bases outside the gene matches. The CDR3 reads CASSFSDRDRGQETQYF. The CDR3 nucleotides read TGTGCCAGCAGCTTTTCCGACCGGGACAGGGGACAGGAGACCCAGTACTTC. Using reference TRBV7-9 and TRBJ2-5 for the parts outside the CDR3, the full variable domain is DTGVSQNPRHKITKRGQNVTFRCDPISEHNRLYWYRQTLGQGPEFLTYFQNEAQLEKSRLLSDRFSAERPKGSFSTLEIQRTEQGDSAMYLCASSFSDRDRGQETQYFGPGTRLLVL.

As concerns this clone: Distinct nucleotide sequences in the sample also encode this CDR3. V and J are TRBV6-1 and TRBJ2-7; tentative D call: TRBD2 (6 bases). From germline, CDR1 is MNHNS and CDR2 SASEGT. The length of the CDR3 is 14 residues. The V end was cut by 4 bases, the J end by 0 bases, with 10 bases between. CDR3 coding DNA: TGTGCCAGCAGTGGGCGGGGAAGCTCCTACGAGCAGTACTTC. Its translation is CASSGRGSSYEQYF.

CDR3 protein: CASSLAGSSYEQYF. The CDR3 DNA reads as TGTGCCAGCAGCTTAGCCGGGAGCTCCTACGAGCAGTACTTC. V gene TRBV7-2 combines with J gene TRBJ2-7; D might be TRBD2 (6 bases). Between the trimmed V and J ends, which lost 0 bases and 0 bases, there was a span of 6 bases. The CDR3 is 14 amino acids. The germline V gene encodes CDR1 SGHTA and CDR2 FQGNSA.

This clone was found a few times. This chain joins TRBV7-8 and TRBJ1-3, with 8 bases lining up with TRBD1. The germline V gene has CDR1 SGHVS and CDR2 FQNEAQ. The V segment lost 2 bases and the J segment 0 bases; nucleotides outside the gene matches: 3. The CDR3 totals 16 residues. CDR3 loop: CASSLKGQDSGNTIYF. The CDR3 DNA follows: TGTGCCAGCAGCTTAAAGGGACAGGACTCTGGAAACACCATATATTTT.

The rearrangement links TRBV7-9 to TRBJ2-7, with D possibly matching TRBD2 (6 bases). The germline gives CDR1 SEHNR, CDR2 FQNEAQ (reference sequence). Trimming cost V 4 bases and J 3 bases, with 10 bases left between them. The CDR3 contains 13 residues. For the CDR3, the DNA is TGTGCCAGCAGCTACGGGACTGTCTACGAGCAGTACTTC. Translation gives CASSYGTVYEQYF.

The chain employs TRBV28 and TRBJ2-1, with 11 bases fitting TRBD1. CDR1 and CDR2 (germline): MDHEN, SYDVKM. With 5 bases clipped from V and 7 bases from J, the junction kept 4 bases outside the gene matches. CDR3 length: 14 amino acids. CDR3 loop: CASSPRDRGNEQFF. The CDR3 coding sequence is TGTGCCAGCAGTCCGCGGGACAGGGGGAATGAGCAGTTCTTC.

CDR3 sequence: CASSFSGRGGELFF. The CDR3 DNA reads as TGTGCCAGCAGCTTCAGCGGGAGGGGAGGGGAGCTGTTTTTT. The chain joins TRBV27 to TRBJ2-2; 10 bases are shared with TRBD2. The CDR3 loop spans 14 amino acids. Germline CDR1 reads MNHEY; CDR2 reads SMNVEV (reference sequence). The ends lost 6 bases at V and 8 bases at J; junction bases unmatched: 6.

This chain links TRBV19 with TRBJ2-5; 10 nucleotides align to TRBD2. Germline assignment: CDR1 LNHDA and CDR2 SQIVND (reference sequence). CDR3 length: 13 residues. V was clipped by 6 bases and J by 5 bases; unmatched bases: 3. The CDR3 is CASRAGGSETQYF. The CDR3 coding sequence is TGTGCCAGTAGAGCGGGAGGGTCGGAGACCCAGTACTTC.

V usage is TRBV11-2 and J usage is TRBJ2-5; D possibly corresponds to TRBD1 (7 bases). The germline gives CDR1 SGHAT, CDR2 FQNNGV. The CDR3 loop spans 15 amino acids. Trimming shortened V by 1 base and J by 4 bases, and 13 bases separated the two germline ends. The CDR3: CASSLAARGAETQYF. DNA of the CDR3: TGTGCCAGCAGCTTAGCTGCCAGGGGGGCAGAGACCCAGTACTTC.

The gene calls are TRBV18 and TRBJ1-5; TRBD1 is a possible D gene (6 bases). V lost 3 bases to trimming and J lost 5 bases, with 17 bases between them. There are 16 residues in the CDR3. Germline CDR1 KGHSH, CDR2 LQKENI. CDR3 sequence: CASSPRGGGPDQPQHF. The CDR3 region has the DNA TGTGCCAGCTCACCGAGGGGAGGGGGACCGGATCAGCCCCAGCATTTT.

The chain recombines TRBV7-9 with TRBJ1-2; 7 bases are a match to TRBD1. Germline V gene data show CDR1 as SEHNR and CDR2 as FQNEAQ (reference sequence). Trimming took 5 bases from V and 6 from J; bases not matched to a gene: 3. CDR3 length: 12 amino acids. This chain's CDR3 is CASSDRVDGYTF. In nucleotides, the CDR3 is TGTGCCAGCAGCGACAGGGTCGATGGCTACACCTTC.

V usage is TRBV6-1 and J usage is TRBJ2-2; TRBD1 agrees at 11 bases. The CDR3 sequence is 16 residues long. The junction had 5 bases not matched to a gene; V was cut back by 2 bases and J by 6 bases. Germline V gene lookup returns CDR1 MNHNS and CDR2 SASEGT. The CDR3 here is CASSETLGQGAGELFF. The CDR3 nucleotides are TGTGCCAGCAGTGAAACCCTGGGACAGGGGGCCGGGGAGCTGTTTTTT.

The V call is TRBV2, the J call TRBJ1-1, with 7 bases lining up with TRBD1. The V segment lost 4 bases and the J segment 7 bases; nucleotides outside the gene matches: 3. The CDR3 is made up of 12 amino acids. Germline V CDR1 and CDR2: SNHLY, FYNNEI. CDR3 residues: CASSAGQVEAFF. The CDR3 DNA follows: TGTGCCAGCAGTGCCGGACAGGTTGAAGCTTTCTTT.

The V gene is TRBV7-6, the J gene TRBJ1-5, with 7 bases that match TRBD1. Germline CDR1 and CDR2: SGHVS and FNYEAQ. This CDR3 contains 14 residues. V trimming: 5 bases; J trimming: 6 bases; junction bases outside the gene matches: 7. CDR3 nucleotide sequence: TGTGCCAGCAGCCCACGACAGGGAGGTCAGCCCCAGCATTTT. Protein: CASSPRQGGQPQHF.

V is TRBV13 and J is TRBJ2-7; tentative D call: TRBD2 (5 bases). Germline V gives CDR1 PRHDT, CDR2 FYEKMQ (reference sequence). V lost 5 bases and J 3 bases, leaving 14 bases between the germline ends. This CDR3 is built from 14 residues. CDR3 nucleotides: TGTGCCAGCAGCCCACCCGGAGGAAGCTACGAGCAGTACTTC. Translated, it gives CASSPPGGSYEQYF. The full variable domain, its missing parts supplied by reference TRBV13 and TRBJ2-7, is AAGVIQSPRHLIKEKRETATLKCYPIPRHDTVYWYQQGPGQDPQFLISFYEKMQSDKGSIPDRFSAQQFSDYHSELNMSSLELGDSALYFCASSPPGGSYEQYFGPGTRLTVT.

This sequence joins TRBV7-2 and TRBJ2-2; 7 positions agree with TRBD1. With 6 bases clipped from V and 4 bases from J, the junction kept 11 bases outside the gene matches. This CDR3 contains 16 residues. Germline CDR1 reads SGHTA; CDR2 reads FQGNSA. The CDR3 is CASSRRGQIGTGELFF. The DNA of the CDR3 is TGTGCCAGCAGTCGACGGGGACAGATAGGCACCGGGGAGCTGTTTTTT.

A few counts support this clone. V gene TRBV28 combines with J gene TRBJ1-5; D is unclear. Germline V gene sequence: CDR1 MDHEN, CDR2 SYDVKM. This CDR3 is built from 13 residues. V was clipped by 9 bases and J by 2 bases, with 11 bases between them. The CDR3 reads CASQWRGNQPQHF. CDR3 DNA: TGTGCCAGTCAATGGAGAGGCAATCAGCCCCAGCATTTT.

The gene calls are TRBV7-9 and TRBJ2-3; 10 nucleotides match TRBD1. With 2 bases clipped from V and 5 bases from J, the junction kept 7 bases outside the gene matches. The CDR3 is 16 amino acids. Germline CDR1 is SEHNR and CDR2 is FQNEAQ (reference sequence). The CDR3 here is CASSLSGQGVLDTQYF. The CDR3 DNA is TGTGCCAGCAGCTTATCAGGACAGGGGGTTTTAGATACGCAGTATTTT.

The V gene is TRBV11-2, the J gene TRBJ1-2; 10 bases line up with TRBD1. After removal of 4 bases from V and 6 bases from J, the junction contained 8 bases not matched to a gene. Looked up from germline, CDR1 is SGHAT and CDR2 is FQNNGV. CDR3 size: 15 residues. CDR3 nucleotide sequence: TGTGCCAGCAGCTCAAGGACAGGGGGAGGGGATGGCTACACCTTC. It codes for CASSSRTGGGDGYTF. Drawing the rest from reference TRBV11-2 and TRBJ1-2, the complete variable domain is EAGVAQSPRYKIIEKRQSVAFWCNPISGHATLYWYQQILGQGPKLLIQFQNNGVVDDSQLPKDRFSAERLKGVDSTLKIQPAKLEDSAVYLCASSSRTGGGDGYTFGSGTRLTVV.

This rearrangement joins TRBV6-1 to TRBJ1-1; unclear D gene. V lost 0 bases and J 2 bases, leaving 7 bases between the germline ends. The CDR3 has 14 residues. The germline V gene encodes CDR1 MNHNS and CDR2 SASEGT. The CDR3: CASSEALLNTEAFF. The CDR3 DNA reads as TGTGCCAGCAGTGAAGCACTCCTTAACACTGAAGCTTTCTTT.

The chain has TRBV9 and TRBJ2-7, with D possibly matching TRBD2 (6 bases). This CDR3 region has 12 residues. CDR1 is SGDLS and CDR2 is YYNGEE in the germline V gene. V was trimmed by 4 bases and J by 7 bases, leaving 12 bases between them. The DNA for the CDR3 is TGTGCCAGCAGCCCCGGGGGAAAAGAGCAGTACTTC. It is translated as CASSPGGKEQYF.

The V call is TRBV11-2, the J call TRBJ2-1, with a tentative D call TRBD1 (6 bases). CDR3 length equals 14 residues. Germline CDR1 SGHAT, CDR2 FQNNGV. V was clipped by 4 bases and J by 4 bases, with 11 bases between them. In DNA form, the CDR3 reads TGTGCCAGCAGCTCTCCAGGGGAGTACAATGAGCAGTTCTTC. It translates to CASSSPGEYNEQFF.